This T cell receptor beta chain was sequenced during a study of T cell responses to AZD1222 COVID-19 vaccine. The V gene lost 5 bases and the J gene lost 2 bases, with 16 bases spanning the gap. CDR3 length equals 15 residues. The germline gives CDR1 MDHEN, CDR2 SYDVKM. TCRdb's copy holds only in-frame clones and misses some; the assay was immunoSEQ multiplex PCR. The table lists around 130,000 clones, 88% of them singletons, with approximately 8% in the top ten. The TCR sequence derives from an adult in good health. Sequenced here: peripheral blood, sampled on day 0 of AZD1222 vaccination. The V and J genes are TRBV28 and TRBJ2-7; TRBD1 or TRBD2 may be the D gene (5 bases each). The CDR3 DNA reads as TGTGCCAGCAGTCCAGGACGGTGGGGGACCTACGAGCAGTACTTC. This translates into CASSPGRWGTYEQYF.